This TCR beta chain is drawn from a study of T cells in Graves' hyperthyroidism and ophthalmopathy. Study-wide findings and caveats: The model made its ophthalmopathy prediction, and onset followed a median approximately 7 months later.

A few counts support this clonotype. Its antigen is undetermined. Germline-derived CDR1 and CDR2 are LGHDT and YNNKEL (reference sequence). V lost 3 bases and J lost 6, with 5 bases in between. The CDR3 runs 12 residues. RNA transcripts yielded amplified TCR beta CDR3 regions. First-round RT-PCR of the TCR CDR3 relied on the HTBI primer set. Each CDR3 protein gets one entry after TCRdb re-called the multiplex PCR reads with MiXCR. The sample carries 250,000 to 400,000 distinct CDR3 sequences, 12% to 15% recorded once. Sequencing input: blood. The source is a woman aged 40 to 49 with Graves' ophthalmopathy. The chain carries TRBV3-1 and TRBJ2-2; D is undetermined. CDR3 region: CASSHSSGELFF. In DNA form, the CDR3 reads TGTGCCAGCAGCCACTCCTCCGGGGAGCTGTTTTTT. The full variable domain, its missing parts supplied by reference TRBV3-1 and TRBJ2-2, is DTAVSQTPKYLVTQMGNDKSIKCEQNLGHDTMYWYKQDSKKFLKIMFSYNNKELIINETVPNRFSPKSPDKAHLNLHINSLELGDSAVYFCASSHSSGELFFGEGSRLTVL.